One sample yielded the 2 T cell receptor beta chains listed below, sequenced in a study of blood T cell repertoires in COVID-19. The assay was immunoSEQ multiplex PCR, and TCRdb's table has in-frame clones only and misses some. Seen here are around 94,000 clones, approximately 84% observed once, and the top ten hold roughly 4%. The sequencing input was peripheral blood. The receptors originated from a human donor in a cohort sampled during active COVID-19.

V is TRBV10-3 and J is TRBJ1-2; D is uncertain. Per the germline V gene, CDR1 is ENHRY and CDR2 is SYGVKD. Trimming stripped 4 bases from V and 0 bases from J, with 3 bases between. The CDR3 covers 12 residues. The CDR3 DNA sequence: TGTGCCATCAGTGGGCCTAACTATGGCTACACCTTC. Its protein is CAISGPNYGYTF.

The J gene is TRBJ1-2, the V gene TRBV4-3; unclear D gene. The CDR3 covers 14 residues. V was pared by 3 bases and J by 0 bases, with 8 bases between. In germline, CDR1 is LGHNA, CDR2 YSLEER. CDR3 residues: CASSQGRANYGYTF. The CDR3 DNA sequence: TGCGCCAGCAGCCAGGGCCGCGCTAACTATGGCTACACCTTC.